The source of this TCR beta chain is a study of blood T cell repertoires in COVID-19. On the study more broadly: T cells, B-cell-depleted T cells, or PBMCs supplied cDNA or gDNA.

Those who participated ranged in age from about 18 to 89 years and resided in 20 to 30 US areas. Recovered status in Cohort 3 required two negative PCRs, clearance, or symptom resolution. The table came from immunoSEQ multiplex PCR; TCRdb's copy has only in-frame clones and leaves some out. The table shows about 230,000 clones, with 84% occurring only once. CDR1 is LNHDA, CDR2 SQIVND, per germline (reference sequence). V gave up 9 bases and J gave up 8 bases; unmatched junction bases: 8. CDR3 length: 13 residues. This chain links TRBV19 with TRBJ2-4; 9 bases agree with TRBD1. Sequencing was performed on PBMCs or T cells enriched from blood (not recorded which). The sequence derives from a man in his sixties who had recovered from COVID-19. As DNA, the CDR3 is TGTGCCAGCGGCAGGGACAGGGAGGACATTCAGTACTTC. Protein sequence: CASGRDREDIQYF.